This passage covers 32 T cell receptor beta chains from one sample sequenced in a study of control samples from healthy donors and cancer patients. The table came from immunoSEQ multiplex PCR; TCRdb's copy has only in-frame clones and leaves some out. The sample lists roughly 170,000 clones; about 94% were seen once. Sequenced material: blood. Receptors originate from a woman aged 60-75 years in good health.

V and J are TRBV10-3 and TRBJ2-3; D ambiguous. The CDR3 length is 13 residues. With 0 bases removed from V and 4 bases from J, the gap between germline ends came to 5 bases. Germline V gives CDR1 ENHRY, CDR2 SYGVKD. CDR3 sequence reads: CAISESEPDTQYF. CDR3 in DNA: TGTGCCATCAGTGAGTCCGAGCCAGATACGCAGTATTTT.

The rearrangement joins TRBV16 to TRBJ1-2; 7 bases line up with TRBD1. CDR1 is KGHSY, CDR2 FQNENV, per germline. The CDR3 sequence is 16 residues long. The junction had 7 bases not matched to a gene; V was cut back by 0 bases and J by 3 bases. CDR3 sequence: CASSQSGRDSYYGYTF. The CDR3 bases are TGTGCCAGCAGCCAATCGGGTAGGGACAGTTACTATGGCTACACCTTC.

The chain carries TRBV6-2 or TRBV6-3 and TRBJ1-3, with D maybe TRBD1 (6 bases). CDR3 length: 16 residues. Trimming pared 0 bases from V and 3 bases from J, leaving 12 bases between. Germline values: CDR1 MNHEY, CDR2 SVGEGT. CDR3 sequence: CASSYSRAGDGNTIYF. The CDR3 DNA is TGTGCCAGCAGTTACTCGCGGGCAGGGGATGGAAACACCATATATTTT.

DNA of the CDR3: TGTGCCAGTAGTTGGATACAGGGGCCCACAGATACGCAGTATTTT. It translates to CASSWIQGPTDTQYF. The chain couples TRBV19 to TRBJ2-3, with TRBD1 matching over 7 bases. Germline values: CDR1 LNHDA, CDR2 SQIVND (reference sequence). The CDR3 sequence is 15 residues long. J lost 2 bases, V lost 5 bases, and 7 bases had no gene match.

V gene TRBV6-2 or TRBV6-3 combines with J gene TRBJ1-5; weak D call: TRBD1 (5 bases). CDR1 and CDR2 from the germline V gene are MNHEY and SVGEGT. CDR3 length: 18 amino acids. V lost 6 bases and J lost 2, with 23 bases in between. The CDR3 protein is CASSSQGKGPIGNQPQHF. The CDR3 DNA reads TGTGCCAGCAGCTCCCAGGGAAAGGGACCAATAGGCAATCAGCCCCAGCATTTT.

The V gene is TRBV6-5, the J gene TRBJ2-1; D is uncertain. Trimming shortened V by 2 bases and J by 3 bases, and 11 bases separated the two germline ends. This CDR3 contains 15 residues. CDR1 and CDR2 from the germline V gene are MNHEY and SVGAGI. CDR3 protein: CASSYGDSDYNEQFF. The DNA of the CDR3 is TGTGCCAGCAGTTACGGGGATTCAGACTACAATGAGCAGTTCTTC.

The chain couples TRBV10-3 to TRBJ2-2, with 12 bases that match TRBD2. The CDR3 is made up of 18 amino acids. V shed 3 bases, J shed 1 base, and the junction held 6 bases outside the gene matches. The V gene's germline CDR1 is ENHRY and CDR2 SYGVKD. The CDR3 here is CAISDPTSGGQNTGELFF. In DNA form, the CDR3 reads TGTGCCATCAGTGACCCGACTAGCGGGGGCCAGAACACCGGGGAGCTGTTTTTT.

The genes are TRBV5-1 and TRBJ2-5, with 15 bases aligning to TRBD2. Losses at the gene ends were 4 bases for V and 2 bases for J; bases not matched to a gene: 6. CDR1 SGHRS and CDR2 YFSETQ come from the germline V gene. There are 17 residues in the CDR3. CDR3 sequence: CASSRGLAGGEQETQYF. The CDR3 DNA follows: TGCGCCAGCAGCCGGGGACTAGCGGGGGGCGAGCAAGAGACCCAGTACTTC.

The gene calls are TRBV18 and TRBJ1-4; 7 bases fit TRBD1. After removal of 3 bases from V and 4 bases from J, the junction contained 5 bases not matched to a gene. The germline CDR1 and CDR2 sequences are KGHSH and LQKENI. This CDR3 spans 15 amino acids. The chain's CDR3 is CASSPQQGINEKLFF. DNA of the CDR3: TGTGCCAGCTCACCGCAACAGGGGATTAATGAAAAACTGTTTTTT.

The CDR3 here is CASSLDANQPQHF. CDR3 coding DNA: TGTGCCAGCAGCTTAGATGCCAATCAGCCCCAGCATTTT. The rearrangement uses TRBV7-6 and TRBJ1-5; unclear D gene. V was pared by 1 base and J by 3 bases, with 4 bases between. This CDR3 is built from 13 residues. In germline, CDR1 is SGHVS, CDR2 FNYEAQ.

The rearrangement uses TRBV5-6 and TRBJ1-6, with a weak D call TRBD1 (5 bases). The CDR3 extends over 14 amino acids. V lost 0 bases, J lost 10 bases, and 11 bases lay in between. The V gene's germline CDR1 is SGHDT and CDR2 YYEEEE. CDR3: CASSLEQGRSPLHF. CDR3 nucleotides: TGTGCCAGCAGCTTGGAGCAGGGTAGGTCACCCCTCCACTTT.

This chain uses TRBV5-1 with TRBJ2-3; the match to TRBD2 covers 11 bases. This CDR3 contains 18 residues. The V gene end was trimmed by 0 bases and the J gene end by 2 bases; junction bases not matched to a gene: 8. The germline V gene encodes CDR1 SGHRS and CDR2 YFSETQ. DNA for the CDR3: TGCGCCAGCAGCTTGGTGGGACTAGCGGCTACCACCACAGATACGCAGTATTTT. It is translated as CASSLVGLAATTTDTQYF.

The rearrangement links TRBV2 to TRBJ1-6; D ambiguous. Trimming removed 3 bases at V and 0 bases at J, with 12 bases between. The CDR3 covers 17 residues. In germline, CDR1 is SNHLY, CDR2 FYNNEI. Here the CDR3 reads CASSEEGASSYNSPLHF. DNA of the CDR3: TGTGCCAGCAGTGAGGAGGGTGCTAGCTCCTATAATTCACCCCTCCACTTT.

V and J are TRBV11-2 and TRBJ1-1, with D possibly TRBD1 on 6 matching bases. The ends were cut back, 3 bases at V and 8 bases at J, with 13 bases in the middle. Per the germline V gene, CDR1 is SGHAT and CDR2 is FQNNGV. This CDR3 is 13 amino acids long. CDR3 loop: CASSFRRGDEAFF. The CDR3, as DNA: TGTGCCAGCAGCTTTCGCAGGGGCGACGAAGCTTTCTTT. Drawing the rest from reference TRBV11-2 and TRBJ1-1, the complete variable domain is EAGVAQSPRYKIIEKRQSVAFWCNPISGHATLYWYQQILGQGPKLLIQFQNNGVVDDSQLPKDRFSAERLKGVDSTLKIQPAKLEDSAVYLCASSFRRGDEAFFGQGTRLTVV.

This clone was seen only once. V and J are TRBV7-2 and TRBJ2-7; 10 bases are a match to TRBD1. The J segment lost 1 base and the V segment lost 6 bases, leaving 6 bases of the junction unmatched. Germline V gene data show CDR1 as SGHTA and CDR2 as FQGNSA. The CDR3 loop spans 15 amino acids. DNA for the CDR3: TGTGCCAGCAGGCGGGGACAGGGGTCGTCCTACGAGCAGTACTTC. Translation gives CASRRGQGSSYEQYF.

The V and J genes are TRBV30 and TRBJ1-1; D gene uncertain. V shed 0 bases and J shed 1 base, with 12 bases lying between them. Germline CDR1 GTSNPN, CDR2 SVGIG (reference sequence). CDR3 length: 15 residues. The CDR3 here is CAWSVGLQWNTEAFF. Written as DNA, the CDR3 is TGTGCCTGGAGTGTAGGATTACAGTGGAACACTGAAGCTTTCTTT.

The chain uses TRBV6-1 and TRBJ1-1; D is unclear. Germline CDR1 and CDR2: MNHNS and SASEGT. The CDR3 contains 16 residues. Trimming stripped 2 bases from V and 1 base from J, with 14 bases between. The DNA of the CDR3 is TGTGCCAGCAGTGAACTGCAGGCTGTGGGGAACACTGAAGCTTTCTTT. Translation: CASSELQAVGNTEAFF.

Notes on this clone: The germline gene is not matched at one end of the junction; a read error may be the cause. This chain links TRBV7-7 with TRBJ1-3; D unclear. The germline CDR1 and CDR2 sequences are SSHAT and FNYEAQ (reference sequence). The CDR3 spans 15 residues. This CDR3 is CASSSLLGSGNTIYF. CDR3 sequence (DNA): TGTGCTAGCAGCTCACTCTTGGGTTCTGGAAACACCATATATTTT.

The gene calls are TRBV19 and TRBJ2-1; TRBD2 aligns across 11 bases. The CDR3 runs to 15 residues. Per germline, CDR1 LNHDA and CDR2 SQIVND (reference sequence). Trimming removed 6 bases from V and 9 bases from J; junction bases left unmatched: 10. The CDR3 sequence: CASRGLAGGEGEQFF. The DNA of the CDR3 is TGTGCCAGTAGGGGGCTAGCGGGGGGCGAGGGTGAGCAGTTCTTC.

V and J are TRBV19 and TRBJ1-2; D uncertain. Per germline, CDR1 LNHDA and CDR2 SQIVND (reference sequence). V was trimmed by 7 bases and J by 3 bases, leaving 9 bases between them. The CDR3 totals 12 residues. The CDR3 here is CASNSFYYGYTF. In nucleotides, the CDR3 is TGTGCCAGTAATTCGTTCTACTATGGCTACACCTTC.

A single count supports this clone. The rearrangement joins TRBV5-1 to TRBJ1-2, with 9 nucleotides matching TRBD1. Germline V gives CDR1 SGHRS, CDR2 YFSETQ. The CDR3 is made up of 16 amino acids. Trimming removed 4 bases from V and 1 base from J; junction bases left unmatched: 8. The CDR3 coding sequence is TGCGCCAGCAGCGGAGTAGGACAGGGGATTAACTATGGCTACACCTTC. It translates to CASSGVGQGINYGYTF.

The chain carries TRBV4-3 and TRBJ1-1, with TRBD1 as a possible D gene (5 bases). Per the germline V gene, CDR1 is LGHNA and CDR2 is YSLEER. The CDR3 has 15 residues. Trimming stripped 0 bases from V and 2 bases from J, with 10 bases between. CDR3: CASSQDGRGNTEAFF. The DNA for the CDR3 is TGCGCCAGCAGCCAAGATGGGAGGGGAAACACTGAAGCTTTCTTT.

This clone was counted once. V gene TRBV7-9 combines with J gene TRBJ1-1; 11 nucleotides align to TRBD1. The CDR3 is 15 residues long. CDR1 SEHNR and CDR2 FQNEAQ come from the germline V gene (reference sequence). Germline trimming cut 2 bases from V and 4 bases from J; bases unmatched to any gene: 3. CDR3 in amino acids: CASSLMGQGGTEAFF. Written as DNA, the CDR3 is TGTGCCAGCAGCTTAATGGGACAGGGGGGCACTGAAGCTTTCTTT. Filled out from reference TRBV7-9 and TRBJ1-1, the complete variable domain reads DTGVSQNPRHKITKRGQNVTFRCDPISEHNRLYWYRQTLGQGPEFLTYFQNEAQLEKSRLLSDRFSAERPKGSFSTLEIQRTEQGDSAMYLCASSLMGQGGTEAFFGQGTRLTVV.

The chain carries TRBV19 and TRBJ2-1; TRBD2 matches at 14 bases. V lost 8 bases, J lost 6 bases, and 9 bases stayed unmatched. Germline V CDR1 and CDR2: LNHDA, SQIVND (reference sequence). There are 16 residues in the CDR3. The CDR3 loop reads CASSIAGTSGGNEQFF. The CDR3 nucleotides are TGTGCCAGTTCCATTGCCGGGACTAGCGGGGGCAATGAGCAGTTCTTC. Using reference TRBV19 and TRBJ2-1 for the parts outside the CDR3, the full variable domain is DGGITQSPKYLFRKEGQNVTLSCEQNLNHDAMYWYRQDPGQGLRLIYYSQIVNDFQKGDIAEGYSVSREKKESFPLTVTSAQKNPTAFYLCASSIAGTSGGNEQFFGPGTRLTVL.

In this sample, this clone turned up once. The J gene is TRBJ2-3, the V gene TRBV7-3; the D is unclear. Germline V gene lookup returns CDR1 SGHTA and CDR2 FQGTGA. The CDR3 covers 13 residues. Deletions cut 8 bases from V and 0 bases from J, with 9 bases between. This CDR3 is CASQELSTDTQYF. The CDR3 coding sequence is TGTGCCAGCCAGGAGCTAAGCACAGATACGCAGTATTTT.

The CDR3 coding sequence is TGCGCCAGCACTCGAGGAGGTCCGGGACAGGGTTCGGATAACACTGAAGCTTTCTTT. Protein product: CASTRGGPGQGSDNTEAFF. The chain recombines TRBV10-1 with TRBJ1-1; 9 bases map to TRBD1. J gave up 2 bases and V 7 bases, and 20 bases lay outside the gene matches. CDR1 WNHNN and CDR2 SYGVQD come from the germline V gene (reference sequence). There are 19 residues in the CDR3.

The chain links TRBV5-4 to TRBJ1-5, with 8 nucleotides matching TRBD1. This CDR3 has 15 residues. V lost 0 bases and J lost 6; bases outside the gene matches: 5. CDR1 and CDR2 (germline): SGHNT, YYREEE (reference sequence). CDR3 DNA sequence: TGTGCCAGCAGCTTGGATCCAGGGGGCGGTCAGCCCCAGCATTTT. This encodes CASSLDPGGGQPQHF. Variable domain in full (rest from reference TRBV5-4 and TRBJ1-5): ETGVTQSPTHLIKTRGQQVTLRCSSQSGHNTVSWYQQALGQGPQFIFQYYREEENGRGNFPPRFSGLQFPNYSSELNVNALELDDSALYLCASSLDPGGGQPQHFGDGTRLSIL.

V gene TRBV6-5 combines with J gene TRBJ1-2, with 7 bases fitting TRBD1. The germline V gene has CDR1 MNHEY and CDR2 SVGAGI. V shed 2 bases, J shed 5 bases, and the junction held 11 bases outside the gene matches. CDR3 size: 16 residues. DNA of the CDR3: TGTGCCAGCAGTTACACTAACAGGGGTGTTAGATATGGCTACACCTTC. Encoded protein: CASSYTNRGVRYGYTF.

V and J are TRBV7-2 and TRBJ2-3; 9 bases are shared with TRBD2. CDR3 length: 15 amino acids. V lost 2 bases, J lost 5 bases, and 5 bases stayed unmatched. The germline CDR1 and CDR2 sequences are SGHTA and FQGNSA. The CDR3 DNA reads TGTGCCAGCAGCTTACGGCGGGGGGGTTTAGATACGCAGTATTTT. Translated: CASSLRRGGLDTQYF.

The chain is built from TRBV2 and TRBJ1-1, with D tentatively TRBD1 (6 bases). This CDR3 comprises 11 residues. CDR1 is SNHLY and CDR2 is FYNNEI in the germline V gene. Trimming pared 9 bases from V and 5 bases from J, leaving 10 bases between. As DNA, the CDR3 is TGTGCCAGAGCACAGGGAACTGAAGCTTTCTTT. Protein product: CARAQGTEAFF. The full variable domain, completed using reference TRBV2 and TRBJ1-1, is EPEVTQTPSHQVTQMGQEVILRCVPISNHLYFYWYRQILGQKVEFLVSFYNNEISEKSEIFDDQFSVERPDGSNFTLKIRSTKLEDSAMYFCARAQGTEAFFGQGTRLTVV.

CDR3 in amino acids: CASSSGFPGAGGYTF. DNA for the CDR3: TGCGCCAGCAGCTCAGGTTTCCCGGGGGCTGGTGGCTACACCTTC. J is TRBJ1-2 and V is TRBV5-1, with a tentative D call TRBD1 (6 bases). Germline CDR1 SGHRS, CDR2 YFSETQ. The CDR3 sequence is 15 residues long. Trimming removed 3 bases from V and 7 bases from J, with 19 bases in between.

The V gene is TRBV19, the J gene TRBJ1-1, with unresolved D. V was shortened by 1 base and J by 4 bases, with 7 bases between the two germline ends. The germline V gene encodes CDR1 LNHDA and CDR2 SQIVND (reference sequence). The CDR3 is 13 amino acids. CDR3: CASSIGRITEAFF. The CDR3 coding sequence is TGTGCCAGTAGTATAGGTCGGATCACTGAAGCTTTCTTT.